Sequencing of this TCR beta chain was carried out in a study of blood T cell repertoires in COVID-19. Study as a whole: PBMCs, B-cell-depleted T cells, or T cells were the source of the cDNA or gDNA that made up the material.

As originally analysed: Amplification of reference gene primers was used by the study to estimate nucleated cell counts. Method: immunoSEQ multiplex PCR; TCRdb's copy keeps in-frame clones and lacks some. Clone size and the V and J calls come from that table; the DNA yielded D and trimming. The profile shows about half a million clones, roughly 89% of them singletons. The count of this clone is one. Per the germline V gene, CDR1 is KGHSH and CDR2 is LQKENI. The CDR3 extends over 14 amino acids. V gave up 8 bases and J gave up 5 bases, with 18 bases separating them. Patients in Seattle were enrolled during active infection, then followed longitudinally.

The receptor was derived from a man between 18 and 29 years old with COVID-19, enrolled during active disease. V gene TRBV18 combines with J gene TRBJ2-5; D may be TRBD1 (6 bases). Source material: peripheral blood. CDR3 residues: CASVDMTGVETQYF. In DNA, the CDR3 is TGTGCCAGCGTAGACATGACAGGAGTGGAGACCCAGTACTTC.